This TCR beta chain appears in the sequencing data of a study of cytotoxic CD8 clonotypes in ibrutinib-treated CLL. The data were produced by immunoSEQ multiplex PCR, yet TCRdb's version contains in-frame clones alone and is incomplete. This table has 300,000 to 400,000 clones, 67% appearing once. V lost 3 bases, J lost 2 bases, and 13 bases stayed unmatched. The CDR3 runs to 17 residues. In germline, CDR1 is SGHDT, CDR2 YYEEEE. This sequence joins TRBV5-6 and TRBJ2-7, with 8 bases that match TRBD1. The material was PBMCs, obtained after 36 months of ibrutinib treatment. The receptor was isolated from a human donor with chronic lymphocytic leukemia. Here the CDR3 reads CASSSGQEPIHPYEQYF. The CDR3, as DNA: TGTGCCAGCAGCTCGGGACAGGAGCCTATTCACCCCTACGAGCAGTACTTC.